This T cell receptor beta chain came from a study of T cell responses to AZD1222 COVID-19 vaccine. Findings of the study overall: Repertoire samples came only from after the peak T cell response.

Trimming removed 0 bases from V and 2 bases from J, with 11 bases in between. The germline V gene has CDR1 LGHDT and CDR2 YNNKEL (reference sequence). The CDR3 is 16 residues long. About this clone itself: Its antigen is not identified.

The method was immunoSEQ multiplex PCR; TCRdb's version includes in-frame clones alone and lacks a portion of them. Among about 160,000 clones listed, 85% to 95% were seen once. The sequencing here drew on peripheral blood, taken 28 days after the second AZD1222 dose. The V and J genes are TRBV3-1 (or the pseudogene TRBV3-2) and TRBJ1-5; tentatively, D is TRBD1 (5 bases). The source of this sequence is an adult who received the AZD1222 COVID-19 vaccine. The DNA of the CDR3 is TGTGCCAGCAGCCAAGATCGCGGAGGGGGCAATCAGCCCCAGCATTTT. This sequence encodes CASSQDRGGGNQPQHF.